This T cell receptor (beta chain) was documented in a study of T cells of healthy individuals. The count of this clonotype is one. TCRdb itself ran the 5' RACE reads through MiXCR, one entry per CDR3 protein. The table lists 90,000 to 100,000 distinct CDR3 sequences, approximately 15% of them singletons. V lost 4 bases, J lost 4 bases, and 6 bases stayed unmatched. Germline V gene sequence: CDR1 SQVTM, CDR2 ANQGSEA. This CDR3 has 14 residues. The genes are TRBV29-1 and TRBJ2-3, with 9 bases that match TRBD2. The TCR was taken from a human donor in good health. The CDR3 coding sequence is TGCAGCGTTGGGGTTAGCGGGAGCGCAGATACGCAGTATTTT. This gives the protein CSVGVSGSADTQYF.